This record concerns one TCR beta chain sequence. RNA transcripts provided the source from which TCR beta CDR3 regions were amplified. First-round RT-PCR targeting the TCR CDR3 was performed with the HTBI primer set. In TCRdb, the multiplex PCR reads were re-called with MiXCR into one record per CDR3 protein. The table includes about 350,000 distinct CDR3 sequences, roughly 14% detected once. The data belong to a study of T cells in Graves' hyperthyroidism and ophthalmopathy. This TCR came from a woman aged 25 to 39 with Graves' hyperthyroidism. The material sequenced was blood.

The CDR3 region has the DNA TGCAGTGTGAATAGTTTCGATGAGCAGTTCTTC. Translation gives CSVNSFDEQFF. This sequence joins TRBV20-1 and TRBJ2-1; unclear D gene. The CDR3 runs 11 residues. Trimming took off 7 bases at V and 8 bases at J, with 12 bases between the two ends. CDR1 and CDR2 from the germline V gene are DFQATT and SNEGSKA (reference sequence).